This T cell receptor beta chain was recorded in a study of blood T cell repertoires in COVID-19. Study context: PBMCs, B-cell-depleted T cells, or T cells provided the cDNA or gDNA that made up the material.

TCRdb keeps only in-frame clones here, not all; method: immunoSEQ multiplex PCR. The repertoire holds roughly 330,000 clones, with approximately 87% as singletons. Participants came from about two dozen US areas, aged roughly 18 to 95 years. Participant-reported clinical history was the basis for cohort assignment. Recovered participants had two consecutive negative NP/OP PCR tests, healthcare professional clearance, or symptom resolution. Looked up from germline, CDR1 is KGHDR and CDR2 is SFDVKD. Trimming removed 0 bases from V and 5 bases from J, with 9 bases in between. CDR3 length: 14 amino acids.

The specimen sequenced was PBMCs or T cells enriched from blood (not recorded which). This chain links TRBV24-1 with TRBJ1-2; D is possibly TRBD1 (6 bases). This TCR was recovered from a woman aged 25 to 45 who had recovered from COVID-19. CDR3 sequence reads: CATSDLGQPYGYTF. The CDR3 DNA is TGTGCCACCAGTGATTTGGGACAGCCTTATGGCTACACCTTC.